The 21 T cell receptor beta chains given below trace back to one sample, sequenced in a study of T cells in pancreatic ductal adenocarcinoma. Some clones are missing from TCRdb's copy, which holds only in-frame ones; the method was immunoSEQ multiplex PCR. The sample holds 100,000 or so clones, more than 90% seen once. The selected patients with pancreatic ductal adenocarcinoma had surgery but no neoadjuvant therapy. Sequencing was done on a sample of PBMCs. All receptors come from a human donor with pancreatic ductal adenocarcinoma.

This sequence joins TRBV6-5 and TRBJ1-5; perhaps TRBD1 as D (6 bases). The CDR3 is 15 residues long. V was pared by 6 bases and J by 0 bases, with 12 bases between. Germline V CDR1 and CDR2: MNHEY, SVGAGI. CDR3 nucleotides: TGTGCCAGCAGACCCACAGGGAATAGCAATCAGCCCCAGCATTTT. This sequence encodes CASRPTGNSNQPQHF.

This chain uses TRBV18 with TRBJ2-7; perhaps TRBD2 as D (6 bases). Germline values: CDR1 KGHSH, CDR2 LQKENI. V was pared by 3 bases and J by 0 bases, with 12 bases between. The CDR3 totals 15 residues. For the CDR3, the DNA is TGTGCCAGCTCACCTGGGACTCCGAGCTCCTACGAGCAGTACTTC. The encoded protein is CASSPGTPSSYEQYF.

This chain uses TRBV5-1 with TRBJ2-7; a weak D match, TRBD2 (6 bases). The CDR3 covers 13 residues. CDR1 SGHRS and CDR2 YFSETQ come from the germline V gene. V lost 6 bases and J lost 4, with 14 bases in between. CDR3 protein: CASNLAEEYEQYF. Here the CDR3 DNA reads TGCGCCAGCAACTTAGCGGAAGAGTACGAGCAGTACTTC.

The V gene is TRBV10-3, the J gene TRBJ2-7; D may be TRBD1 (5 bases). The CDR3 is 15 amino acids. Trimming took off 3 bases at V and 0 bases at J, with 12 bases between the two ends. The germline CDR1 and CDR2 sequences are ENHRY and SYGVKD. Here the CDR3 DNA reads TGTGCCATCAGTGAATTAAGACAGCCCTCCTACGAGCAGTACTTC. The encoded protein is CAISELRQPSYEQYF.

V gene TRBV6-4 combines with J gene TRBJ2-1; no reliable D call. Germline CDR1 is MRHNA and CDR2 is SNTAGT. This CDR3 region has 17 residues. V was trimmed by 0 bases and J by 3 bases, leaving 15 bases between them. In nucleotides, the CDR3 is TGTGCCAGCAGTGACTCTTGGAGAGTCAAAAACTACAATGAGCAGTTCTTC. Translated, it gives CASSDSWRVKNYNEQFF.

This sequence joins TRBV11-3 and TRBJ2-3, with D maybe TRBD2 (6 bases). In germline, CDR1 is SGHNT, CDR2 YENEEA. Trimming took off 5 bases at V and 5 bases at J, with 11 bases between the two ends. The CDR3 runs to 13 residues. CDR3 region: CASSPAGGDTQYF. CDR3 nucleotide sequence: TGTGCCAGCAGCCCAGCCGGGGGAGATACGCAGTATTTT.

V gene TRBV11-2 combines with J gene TRBJ2-2, with 8 bases aligning to TRBD1. The CDR3 spans 16 residues. Germline V lookup: CDR1 SGHAT, CDR2 FQNNGV. Unmatched junction bases numbered 7, after V lost 1 base and J lost 6 bases. The CDR3 region is CASSLVFRTGPGELFF. CDR3 nucleotides: TGTGCCAGCAGCTTAGTTTTTAGGACAGGGCCCGGGGAGCTGTTTTTT.

This chain uses TRBV30 with TRBJ2-1; a weak D match, TRBD2 (6 bases). Trimming removed 2 bases at V and 4 bases at J, with 9 bases between. Germline CDR1 is GTSNPN and CDR2 is SVGIG (reference sequence). The CDR3 loop spans 13 amino acids. As DNA, the CDR3 is TGTGCCTGGAGTCGGGACTCGTACAATGAGCAGTTCTTC. As protein: CAWSRDSYNEQFF.

The V call is TRBV19, the J call TRBJ1-1, with D maybe TRBD1 (6 bases). V was trimmed by 3 bases and J by 0 bases, leaving 14 bases between them. This CDR3 is built from 16 residues. Germline values: CDR1 LNHDA, CDR2 SQIVND (reference sequence). The CDR3 nucleotides read TGTGCCAGTAGTATGAACAGGGCCCCATTGAACACTGAAGCTTTCTTT. This sequence encodes CASSMNRAPLNTEAFF.

V gene TRBV5-1 combines with J gene TRBJ1-2, with D unresolved. With 3 bases removed from V and 11 bases from J, the gap between germline ends came to 17 bases. This CDR3 has 13 residues. Per the germline V gene, CDR1 is SGHRS and CDR2 is YFSETQ. The CDR3 DNA reads as TGCGCCAGCAGCTCCGGGTCCACGGGGATTTACACCTTC. Amino acid sequence: CASSSGSTGIYTF. The complete variable domain, with remaining parts taken from reference TRBV5-1 and TRBJ1-2, reads KAGVTQTPRYLIKTRGQQVTLSCSPISGHRSVSWYQQTPGQGLQFLFEYFSETQRNKGNFPGRFSGRQFSNSRSEMNVSTLELGDSALYLCASSSGSTGIYTFGSGTRLTVV.

This chain links TRBV7-3 with TRBJ2-7, with 9 bases aligning to TRBD2. V lost 0 bases to trimming and J lost 6 bases; unmatched junction nucleotides: 9. The CDR3 loop spans 16 amino acids. CDR1 SGHTA and CDR2 FQGTGA come from the germline V gene. CDR3 in amino acids: CASSLTGDSGRSEQYF. For the CDR3, the DNA is TGTGCCAGCAGCTTAACCGGGGATAGCGGGAGAAGCGAGCAGTACTTC.

V gene TRBV10-1 combines with J gene TRBJ2-3; a weak D match, TRBD2 (7 bases). From germline, CDR1 is WNHNN and CDR2 SYGVQD (reference sequence). V shed 4 bases and J shed 4 bases, with 12 bases lying between them. CDR3 length: 14 amino acids. CDR3 bases: TGCGCCAGCAGTGTTTTCGGGGGGCCAGATACGCAGTATTTT. Residues: CASSVFGGPDTQYF.

A single count supports this clone. The chain couples TRBV5-1 to TRBJ2-7; 8 bases fit TRBD2. CDR1 is SGHRS and CDR2 is YFSETQ in the germline V gene. Germline trimming cut 5 bases from V and 3 bases from J; bases unmatched to any gene: 4. The CDR3 is 13 amino acids. The CDR3 protein is CASSVREGYEQYF. The CDR3 coding sequence is TGCGCCAGCAGTGTACGGGAGGGCTACGAGCAGTACTTC.

The J gene is TRBJ2-6, the V gene TRBV27, with TRBD1 matching over 7 bases. CDR1 MNHEY and CDR2 SMNVEV come from the germline V gene (reference sequence). The length of the CDR3 is 15 residues. V was pared by 5 bases and J by 1 base, with 2 bases of the junction left unmatched. CDR3 nucleotides: TGTGCCAGCAGTCCACAGGGGTCTGGGGCCAACGTCCTGACTTTC. Protein: CASSPQGSGANVLTF.

The chain is built from TRBV6-5 and TRBJ2-4; 7 nucleotides match TRBD2. The CDR3 length is 14 residues. Germline V gives CDR1 MNHEY, CDR2 SVGAGI. Germline trimming cut 6 bases from V and 0 bases from J; bases unmatched to any gene: 2. The CDR3 DNA follows: TGTGCCAGCAGAGGCGGGGGAGCCAAAAACATTCAGTACTTC. Protein sequence: CASRGGGAKNIQYF.

This rearrangement joins TRBV29-1 to TRBJ2-1, with D possibly TRBD2 on 8 matching bases. The germline CDR1 and CDR2 sequences are SQVTM and ANQGSEA. Between the trimmed V and J ends, which lost 6 bases and 8 bases, there was a span of 23 bases. The CDR3 loop spans 15 amino acids. The CDR3 DNA reads TGCAGCGTACCCAGCGGGGGACAGTCCTTCTATGAGCAGTTCTTC. It encodes CSVPSGGQSFYEQFF.

The chain has TRBV19 and TRBJ1-5; D uncertain. CDR1 LNHDA and CDR2 SQIVND come from the germline V gene (reference sequence). This CDR3 region has 12 residues. With 7 bases removed from V and 3 bases from J, the gap between germline ends came to 7 bases. CDR3 sequence reads: CASNYPNQPQHF. The CDR3 DNA follows: TGTGCCAGTAACTACCCCAATCAGCCCCAGCATTTT.

Concerning this clone: Other DNA sequences in the sample encode the same CDR3. The J gene is TRBJ1-2, the V gene TRBV30, with D unresolved. V dropped 0 bases and J dropped 5 bases, with 7 bases sitting between them. Germline V lookup: CDR1 GTSNPN, CDR2 SVGIG (reference sequence). The CDR3 runs 12 residues. The CDR3 sequence is CAWSVQSYGYTF. The CDR3 DNA follows: TGTGCCTGGAGTGTACAAAGTTATGGCTACACCTTC.

Written as DNA, the CDR3 is TGCGCCAGCAGCCCGGGACAGGGGGGCGCTGAAGCTTTCTTT. Translation: CASSPGQGGAEAFF. V usage is TRBV10-1 and J usage is TRBJ1-1, with 11 bases that match TRBD1. V lost 6 bases to trimming and J lost 6 bases; unmatched junction nucleotides: 6. The CDR3 is 14 amino acids. The germline V gene encodes CDR1 WNHNN and CDR2 SYGVQD (reference sequence).

The V call is TRBV6-5, the J call TRBJ2-7; the match to TRBD1 covers 7 bases. Germline loops: CDR1 MNHEY, CDR2 SVGAGI. Trimming took 5 bases from V and 11 from J; bases not matched to a gene: 6. The CDR3 consists of 11 residues. As DNA, the CDR3 is TGTGCCAGCAGTAACTACGGGACAGAGTACTTC. Amino acid sequence: CASSNYGTEYF.

This clone occurred once. The V and J genes are TRBV28 and TRBJ2-5; 8 bases map to TRBD2. Germline CDR1 MDHEN, CDR2 SYDVKM. CDR3 length: 12 amino acids. The trim removed 7 bases at V and 2 bases at J, leaving 0 bases unmatched. CDR3 in DNA: TGTGCCAGCACTAGCGGGCAAGAGACCCAGTACTTC. This encodes CASTSGQETQYF.